Listed below are T cell receptor beta chains from one sample, sequenced in a study of read filtering for tumor transcriptome and immune sequencing. TCRdb re-called the reads through MiXCR, storing one row per CDR3 protein. The profile shows some 41,000 distinct CDR3 sequences, around 15% of them singletons. Material for sequencing was a population of CD138-negative cells sorted from bone marrow. These receptors were obtained from a donor aged 40 or over with multiple myeloma. Each CDR3 is given with its conserved first and last residue. The D gene is left open where the match is weak. Clone size is stated in some rows and not others, as once, few, many or a class when expanded.

d_call	clone_size	v_call	j_call	cdr3_aa	cdr3_nt
TRBD2	many	TRBV9	TRBJ2-1	CASSVGLAGDSLSSYNEQFF	TGTGCCAGTAGCGTAGGACTAGCGGGAGACTCCCTAAGCTCCTACAATGAGCAGTTCTTC
TRBD2	many	TRBV12-3/TRBV12-4	TRBJ2-1	CASRVGTSGHNEQFF	TGTGCCAGCAGAGTCGGGACTAGCGGTCATAATGAGCAGTTCTTC
NA	NA	TRBV7-9	TRBJ2-7	CASSYDRGSYEQYF	TGTGCCAGCAGCTACGATAGAGGGTCCTACGAGCAGTACTTC
TRBD2	many	TRBV20-1	TRBJ2-5	CSARDRLAGPQETQYF	TGCAGTGCTAGAGACAGACTAGCGGGACCCCAAGAGACCCAGTACTTC
TRBD2	many	TRBV5-4	TRBJ2-2	CASSRGLAGITGELFF	TGTGCCAGCAGCCGCGGACTAGCGGGGATCACCGGGGAGCTGTTTTTT
NA	NA	TRBV15	TRBJ1-4	CATSRASGGLGAGEKLLF	TGTGCCACCAGCAGAGCCAGTGGTGGATTAGGGGCCGGGGAAAAACTGCTTTTT
TRBD2	many	TRBV24-1	TRBJ2-2	CATSDTPPGTSAGELFF	TGTGCCACCAGTGACACACCACCCGGGACTAGCGCCGGGGAGCTGTTTTTT
NA	many	TRBV7-9	TRBJ2-1	CASSLGSNEQFF	TGTGCCAGCAGCTTGGGAAGTAATGAGCAGTTCTTC
NA	many	TRBV4-1	TRBJ2-7	CASSHPRGPYEQYF	TGCGCCAGCAGCCACCCCAGGGGCCCCTACGAGCAGTACTTC
NA	many	TRBV6-2/TRBV6-3	TRBJ2-3	CASRPGLRTDTQYF	TGTGCCAGCAGGCCGGGACTGCGCACAGATACGCAGTATTTT
NA	NA	TRBV5-1	TRBJ1-4	CASSLVAGPNEKLFF	TGCGCCAGCAGCTTGGTGGCAGGGCCTAATGAAAAACTGTTTTTT
TRBD2	many	TRBV9	TRBJ2-1	CASSVGTSGIYNEQFF	TGTGCCAGCAGCGTGGGGACTAGCGGTATTTACAATGAGCAGTTCTTC
TRBD1	many	TRBV3-1	TRBJ2-5	CASSSGGETQYF	TGTGCCAGCAGCTCAGGGGGAGAGACCCAGTACTTC
TRBD1	many	TRBV11-2	TRBJ1-6	CASSSIRGQTGLVAASPLHF	TGTGCCAGCAGCTCCATTCGCGGCCAGACAGGGTTGGTCGCGGCTTCACCCCTCCACTTT
TRBD2	many	TRBV7-3	TRBJ2-3	CASSLTSGIDTQYF	TGTGCCAGCAGCTTAACTAGCGGGATAGATACGCAGTATTTT
TRBD2	many	TRBV5-1	TRBJ2-1	CASSHNPSGSYNEQFF	TGCGCCAGCAGTCACAACCCTAGCGGGAGTTACAATGAGCAGTTCTTC
NA	many	TRBV27	TRBJ2-5	CASSLMGVGETQYF	TGTGCCAGCAGCCTAATGGGGGTGGGAGAGACCCAGTACTTC
NA	many	TRBV4-1	TRBJ1-1	CASSQPTRGKNTEAFF	TGCGCCAGCAGCCAACCCACCCGGGGGAAAAACACTGAAGCTTTCTTT
TRBD1	many	TRBV27	TRBJ1-2	CASSLKGRGNGYTF	TGTGCCAGCAGTTTAAAGGGCAGGGGGAATGGCTACACCTTC
NA	many	TRBV7-8	TRBJ2-1	CASSFALAGYEQFF	TGTGCCAGCAGCTTCGCGCTAGCCGGATATGAGCAGTTCTTC
NA	NA	TRBV11-3	TRBJ2-3	CASSLGGTGSDTQYF	TGTGCCAGCAGCTTAGGCGGAACAGGGAGCGATACGCAGTATTTT
NA	many	TRBV6-5	TRBJ2-7	CASSYDRRRTYEQYF	TGTGCCAGCAGTTACGATCGCCGGCGGACCTACGAGCAGTACTTC
TRBD1	many	TRBV6-2/TRBV6-3	TRBJ1-2	CASRQGAGYGYTF	TGTGCCAGCAGACAGGGGGCCGGCTATGGCTACACCTTC
TRBD2	NA	TRBV12-3/TRBV12-4	TRBJ2-4	CASSPKLAGLAKNIQYF	TGTGCCAGCAGTCCAAAACTAGCGGGCCTCGCCAAAAACATTCAGTACTTC
NA	few	TRBV7-9	TRBJ2-5	CASSLVASLQETQYF	TGTGCCAGCAGCTTAGTGGCCAGCTTACAAGAGACCCAGTACTTC
NA	many	TRBV21-1	TRBJ1-5	CASSKARPNQPQHF	TGTGCCAGCAGCAAAGCGCGACCTAATCAGCCCCAGCATTTT
TRBD2	many	TRBV14	TRBJ2-2	CASSQVLTSGISGELFF	TGTGCCAGCAGCCAAGTGTTAACTAGCGGGATTTCCGGGGAGCTGTTTTTT
NA	many	TRBV20-1	TRBJ2-1	CSARDPGGRSAYEQFF	TGCAGTGCTAGAGATCCCGGGGGGCGTAGTGCGTATGAGCAGTTCTTC
TRBD2	many	TRBV5-1	TRBJ2-1	CASSGISGRANNEQFF	TGCGCCAGCAGCGGAATTAGCGGGAGGGCCAACAATGAGCAGTTCTTC
NA	many	TRBV7-8	TRBJ2-7	CASSPRGQLLAYEQYF	TGTGCCAGCAGCCCCCGCGGACAGCTATTAGCCTACGAGCAGTACTTC
NA	many	TRBV27	TRBJ1-1	CASSPPNRIPFF	TGTGCCAGCAGTCCACCAAACCGGATACCTTTCTTT
NA	NA	TRBV5-1	TRBJ2-5	CASGDISKETQYF	TGCGCCAGCGGGGATATTAGTAAGGAGACCCAGTACTTC
TRBD2	many	TRBV19	TRBJ2-3	CASSITSGRLSTDTQYF	TGTGCCAGTAGTATAACTAGCGGGAGGCTTAGCACAGATACGCAGTATTTT
NA	medium-sized	TRBV6-2/TRBV6-3	TRBJ2-1	CASSYSTGNYNEQFF	TGTGCCAGCAGTTACTCGACGGGAAACTACAATGAGCAGTTCTTC
NA	many	TRBV27	TRBJ2-6	CASSQGRISGANVLTF	TGTGCCAGCAGCCAGGGACGGATCTCTGGGGCCAACGTCCTGACTTTC
TRBD2	NA	TRBV5-1	TRBJ2-7	CASSFQRDGAYEQYF	TGCGCCAGCAGTTTCCAGCGGGACGGAGCCTACGAGCAGTACTTC
TRBD2	many	TRBV6-1	TRBJ2-1	CASSEWASGRNEQFF	TGTGCCAGCAGTGAATGGGCTAGCGGGAGGAATGAGCAGTTCTTC
NA	medium-sized	TRBV6-1	TRBJ1-1	CASALVGRATEAFF	TGTGCCAGCGCCCTCGTGGGCAGAGCCACTGAAGCTTTCTTT
NA	many	TRBV20-1	TRBJ2-7	CSARGRTVSYEQYF	TGCAGTGCTAGGGGGCGGACAGTCTCCTACGAGCAGTACTTC
TRBD1	many	TRBV6-6	TRBJ1-1	CASIPAGGGRNTEAFF	TGTGCCAGCATCCCTGCAGGGGGCGGGAGGAACACTGAAGCTTTCTTT
TRBD2	many	TRBV7-6	TRBJ2-5	CASSAPGTSGREGETQYF	TGTGCCAGCAGCGCCCCCGGGACTAGCGGGAGGGAAGGAGAGACCCAGTACTTC
NA	many	TRBV3-1	TRBJ2-7	CASSQEGAGNEQYF	TGTGCCAGCAGCCAAGAAGGAGCAGGGAACGAGCAGTACTTC
NA	many	TRBV20-1	TRBJ2-1	CSARRYPIHEQFF	TGCAGTGCTAGAAGGTACCCCATCCATGAGCAGTTCTTC
NA	many	TRBV11-3	TRBJ1-4	CASSLDREKLFF	TGTGCCAGCAGCTTAGATCGTGAAAAACTGTTTTTT
NA	many	TRBV2	TRBJ2-1	CASSDAQGNEQFF	TGTGCCAGCAGTGACGCCCAAGGTAATGAGCAGTTCTTC
TRBD1	many	TRBV25-1	TRBJ2-2	CASSLTGRAGELFF	TGTGCCAGCAGTCTGACAGGGCGTGCCGGGGAGCTGTTTTTT
NA	many	TRBV20-1	TRBJ2-1	CSARDSRAVVEQFF	TGCAGTGCTAGAGATTCTAGGGCTGTGGTTGAGCAGTTCTTC
NA	many	TRBV19	TRBJ1-5	CASSIGGGRVDQPQHF	TGTGCCAGTAGTATAGGGGGGGGAAGGGTGGATCAGCCCCAGCATTTT
TRBD1	many	TRBV28	TRBJ2-5	CASSGTGFGETQYF	TGTGCCAGCAGTGGGACAGGGTTTGGAGAGACCCAGTACTTC
NA	many	TRBV15	TRBJ1-5	CATSRDPKGGEGHQHF	TGTGCCACCAGCAGAGATCCGAAGGGGGGTGAGGGACACCAGCATTTT
NA	few	TRBV15	TRBJ2-4	CATSTRATLAKNIQYF	TGTGCCACCAGCACTAGGGCCACGCTAGCCAAAAACATTCAGTACTTC
TRBD1	many	TRBV4-2	TRBJ2-7	CASSSSGTGVMNEQYF	TGTGCCAGCAGCTCCTCCGGGACAGGGGTCATGAACGAGCAGTACTTC
NA	many	TRBV5-1	TRBJ1-1	CASSLVSAYTEAFF	TGCGCCAGCAGCTTGGTCTCGGCGTACACTGAAGCTTTCTTT
NA	many	TRBV7-9	TRBJ2-1	CASSLRLGEQFF	TGTGCCAGCAGCTTACGCCTGGGTGAGCAGTTCTTC
TRBD1	many	TRBV14	TRBJ1-5	CASSQDGQGPWPYSNQPQHF	TGTGCCAGCAGCCAAGATGGACAGGGCCCCTGGCCTTATAGCAATCAGCCCCAGCATTTT
TRBD2	many	TRBV6-2/TRBV6-3	TRBJ2-7	CASRAGAFSSYEQYF	TGTGCCAGCAGGGCGGGAGCGTTTAGCTCCTACGAGCAGTACTTC
TRBD1	many	TRBV4-3	TRBJ1-6	CASSQEPGQGNSPLHF	TGCGCCAGCAGCCAAGAACCGGGACAGGGAAATTCACCCCTCCACTTT